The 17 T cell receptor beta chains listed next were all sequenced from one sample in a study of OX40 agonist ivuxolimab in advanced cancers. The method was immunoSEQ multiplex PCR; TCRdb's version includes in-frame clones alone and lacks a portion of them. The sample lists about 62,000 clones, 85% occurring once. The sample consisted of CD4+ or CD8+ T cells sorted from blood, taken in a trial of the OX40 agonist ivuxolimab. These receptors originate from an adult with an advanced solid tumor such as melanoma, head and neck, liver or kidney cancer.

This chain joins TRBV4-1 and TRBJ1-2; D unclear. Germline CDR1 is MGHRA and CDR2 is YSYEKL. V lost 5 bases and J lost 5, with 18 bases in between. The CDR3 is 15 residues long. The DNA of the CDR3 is TGCGCCAGCAGCAAGCCCCAAGGAGTGGCGTATGGCTACACCTTC. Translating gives CASSKPQGVAYGYTF.

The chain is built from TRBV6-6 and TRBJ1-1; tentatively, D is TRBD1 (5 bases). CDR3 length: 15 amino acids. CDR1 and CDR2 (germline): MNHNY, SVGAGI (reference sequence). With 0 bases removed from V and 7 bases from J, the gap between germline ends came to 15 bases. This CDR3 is CASSYSKDNPYEAFF. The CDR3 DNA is TGTGCCAGCAGTTACTCCAAGGACAACCCATATGAAGCTTTCTTT.

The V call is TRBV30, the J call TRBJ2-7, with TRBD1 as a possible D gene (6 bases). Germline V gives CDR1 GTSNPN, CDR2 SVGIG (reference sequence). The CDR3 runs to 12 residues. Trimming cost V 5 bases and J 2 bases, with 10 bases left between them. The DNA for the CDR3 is TGTGCCTGGGGGGCAGGGGCCTACGAGCAGTACTTC. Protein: CAWGAGAYEQYF.

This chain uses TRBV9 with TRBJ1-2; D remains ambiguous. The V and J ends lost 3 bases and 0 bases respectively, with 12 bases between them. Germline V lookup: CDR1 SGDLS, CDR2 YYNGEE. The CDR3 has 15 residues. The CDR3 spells CASSGPPRTNYGYTF. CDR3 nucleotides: TGTGCCAGCAGCGGCCCCCCGAGAACTAACTATGGCTACACCTTC.

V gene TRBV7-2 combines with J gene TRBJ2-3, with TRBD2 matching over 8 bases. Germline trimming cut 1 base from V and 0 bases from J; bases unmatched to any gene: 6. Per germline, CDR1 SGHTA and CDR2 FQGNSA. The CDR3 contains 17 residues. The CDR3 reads CASSLELAAASTDTQYF. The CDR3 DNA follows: TGTGCCAGCAGCTTAGAACTAGCGGCCGCTAGCACAGATACGCAGTATTTT.

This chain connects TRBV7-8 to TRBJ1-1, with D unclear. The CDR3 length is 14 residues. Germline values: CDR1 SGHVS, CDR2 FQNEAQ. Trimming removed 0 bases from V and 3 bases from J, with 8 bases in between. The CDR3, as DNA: TGTGCCAGCAGCTTAGCGAGGGCGGACACTGAAGCTTTCTTT. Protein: CASSLARADTEAFF.

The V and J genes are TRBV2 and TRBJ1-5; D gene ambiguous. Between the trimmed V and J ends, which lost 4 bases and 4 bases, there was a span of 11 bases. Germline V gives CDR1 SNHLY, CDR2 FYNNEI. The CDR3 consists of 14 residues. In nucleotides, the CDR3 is TGTGCCAGCAGTGTAAGGCAGGAGAATCAGCCCCAGCATTTT. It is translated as CASSVRQENQPQHF.

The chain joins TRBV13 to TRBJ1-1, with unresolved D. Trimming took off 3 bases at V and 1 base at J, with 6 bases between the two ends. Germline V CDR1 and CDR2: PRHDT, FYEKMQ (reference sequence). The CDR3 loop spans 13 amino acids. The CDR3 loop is CASSLTANTEAFF. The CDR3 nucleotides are TGTGCCAGCAGCTTGACTGCGAACACTGAAGCTTTCTTT. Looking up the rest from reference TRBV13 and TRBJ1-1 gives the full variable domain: AAGVIQSPRHLIKEKRETATLKCYPIPRHDTVYWYQQGPGQDPQFLISFYEKMQSDKGSIPDRFSAQQFSDYHSELNMSSLELGDSALYFCASSLTANTEAFFGQGTRLTVV.

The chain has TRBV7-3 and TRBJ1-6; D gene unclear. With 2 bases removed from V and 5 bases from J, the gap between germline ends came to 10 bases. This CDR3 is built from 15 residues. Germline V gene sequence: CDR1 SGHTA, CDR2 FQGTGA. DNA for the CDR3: TGTGCCAGCAGCTTATTAGGGTCTAATAATTCACCCCTCCACTTT. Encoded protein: CASSLLGSNNSPLHF.

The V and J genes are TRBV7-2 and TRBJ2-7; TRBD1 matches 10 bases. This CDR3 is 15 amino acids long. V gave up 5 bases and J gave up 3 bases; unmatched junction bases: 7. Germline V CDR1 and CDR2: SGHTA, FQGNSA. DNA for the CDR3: TGTGCCAGCAGCATAACGACAGGGGGCAACTACGAGCAGTACTTC. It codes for CASSITTGGNYEQYF.

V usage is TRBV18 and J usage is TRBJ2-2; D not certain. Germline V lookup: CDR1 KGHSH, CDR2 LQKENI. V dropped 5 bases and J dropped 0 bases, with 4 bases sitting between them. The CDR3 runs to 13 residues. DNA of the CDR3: TGTGCCAGCTCATCTTCGAACACCGGGGAGCTGTTTTTT. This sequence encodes CASSSSNTGELFF.

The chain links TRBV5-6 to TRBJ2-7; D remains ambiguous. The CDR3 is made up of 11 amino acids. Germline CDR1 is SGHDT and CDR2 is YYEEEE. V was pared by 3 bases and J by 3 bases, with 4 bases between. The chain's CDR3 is CASSSLYEQYF. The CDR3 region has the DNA TGTGCCAGCAGCTCCCTCTACGAGCAGTACTTC.

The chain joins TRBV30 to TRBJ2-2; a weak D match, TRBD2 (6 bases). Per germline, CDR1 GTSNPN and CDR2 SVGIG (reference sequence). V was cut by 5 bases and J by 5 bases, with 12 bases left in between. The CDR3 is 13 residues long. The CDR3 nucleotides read TGTGCCTGGTCTCGGGCGGGAACCGGGGAGCTGTTTTTT. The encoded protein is CAWSRAGTGELFF.

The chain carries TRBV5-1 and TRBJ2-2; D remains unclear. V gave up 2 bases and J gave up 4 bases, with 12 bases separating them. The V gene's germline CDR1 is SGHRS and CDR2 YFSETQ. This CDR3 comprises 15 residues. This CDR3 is CASSFYMDGTGELFF. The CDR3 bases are TGCGCCAGCAGCTTCTACATGGATGGCACCGGGGAGCTGTTTTTT.

The CDR3 is CASRARGGDYNEQFF. CDR3 in DNA: TGTGCCAGCAGGGCCCGGGGCGGAGACTACAATGAGCAGTTCTTC. The J gene is TRBJ2-1, the V gene TRBV6-1; D is possibly TRBD1 or TRBD2 (5 bases each). Germline V gene lookup returns CDR1 MNHNS and CDR2 SASEGT. The CDR3 loop spans 15 amino acids. V was shortened by 6 bases and J by 3 bases, with 15 bases between the two germline ends.

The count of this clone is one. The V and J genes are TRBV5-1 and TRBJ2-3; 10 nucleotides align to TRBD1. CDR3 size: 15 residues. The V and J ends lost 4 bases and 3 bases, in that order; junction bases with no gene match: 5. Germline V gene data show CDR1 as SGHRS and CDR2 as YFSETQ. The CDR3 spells CASSRGQGETDTQYF. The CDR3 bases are TGCGCCAGCAGCCGAGGACAGGGGGAGACAGATACGCAGTATTTT.

The CDR3 here is CASSSGQLQETQYF. CDR3 sequence (DNA): TGTGCCAGCAGTTCGGGACAGCTTCAAGAGACCCAGTACTTC. The genes are TRBV28 and TRBJ2-5; TRBD1 agrees at 7 bases. Trimming removed 4 bases from V and 2 bases from J; junction bases left unmatched: 4. CDR3 length: 14 amino acids. Germline V gives CDR1 MDHEN, CDR2 SYDVKM.